The entry that follows covers one T cell receptor (beta chain) sequence. This clone occurred a few times. Its specific antigen is unknown. The record has no base qualities; no much larger clone is one base away. Whole blood was collected in K2EDTA tubes by collaborating institutions according to the institutions' own protocols. Collaborator samples were shipped for TCRbeta analysis as frozen whole blood, isolated PBMCs, or DNA extracted from either sample type. TCRbeta CDR3 regions were amplified from genomic DNA using the immunoSEQ Assay, a bias-controlled multiplex PCR. The study's own analysis went as follows. The number of nucleated cells in each sample was estimated from the amplification of reference gene primers within the assay. To quantify the absolute abundance of each unique TCRbeta CDR3 rearrangement, sequence reads were collapsed and filtered. Productive Simpson clonality was computed per sample as the square root of Simpson's diversity index over productive rearrangements. Not all clones reach the TCRdb copy of this immuneACCESS table, which keeps in-frame sequences only. Checked studies attribute under half of the gap to unresolved V genes and leave the rest unexplained. That table furnishes V, J and clone size, whereas the DNA furnished D and trimming. Here the sample has about 69,000 clones; about four fifths occur a single time. The top ten hold 45% to 60% of the sample.

From its cysteine to its phenylalanine, the CDR3 spans 15 amino acids. Only the CDR3 portion is preserved as DNA: 45 bases, with reading frame beginning at the first base. CDR1 and CDR2 (SGHRS, YFSETQ) derive from the germline V gene. Trimming accounts for 0 bases at V and 7 bases at J, while the number of junction bases matched to no gene is 4. This sample stems from a study of blood T cell repertoires in COVID-19 (dated by TCRdb to the early 2020s). Regarding the complete study: Samples from collaborators originated in the United States, Italy and Spain and spanned both the acute and convalescent phases of COVID-19. The material from the prospective study consisted of cDNA or gDNA derived from T cells, B-cell-depleted T cells, or PBMCs. Subjects who had been exposed to COVID-19, were actively infected with it, or had recovered from it provided the deeply sampled blood TCRbeta repertoires that made up the dataset. The repertoires were made available in a free public database intended to serve as a resource for research on the immune response to SARS-CoV-2. The samples were drawn from the first 160 participants of the ongoing ImmuneRACE study and from more than 1,000 subjects provided by 6 global collaborators. A de-identified subject ID, COVID-19 status, age in years and sex were almost always included in the sample metadata. Where available, HLA class I and class II types were obtained from metadata supplied by the sample provider rather than from assay-based typing. What the authors observed across the whole study: The amount of clinical and demographic metadata varied by source and participant and was provided uncurated.

The rearrangement joined TRBV5-1 to TRBJ1-6, with 7 bases aligning to TRBD1. The sample was peripheral blood. The receptor comes from a human donor in a cohort sampled during active COVID-19. The DNA sequence reads TGCGCCAGCAGCTTGGGGGCAGGGGGGAATTCACCCCTCCACTTT. Translated, this is CASSLGAGGNSPLHF.